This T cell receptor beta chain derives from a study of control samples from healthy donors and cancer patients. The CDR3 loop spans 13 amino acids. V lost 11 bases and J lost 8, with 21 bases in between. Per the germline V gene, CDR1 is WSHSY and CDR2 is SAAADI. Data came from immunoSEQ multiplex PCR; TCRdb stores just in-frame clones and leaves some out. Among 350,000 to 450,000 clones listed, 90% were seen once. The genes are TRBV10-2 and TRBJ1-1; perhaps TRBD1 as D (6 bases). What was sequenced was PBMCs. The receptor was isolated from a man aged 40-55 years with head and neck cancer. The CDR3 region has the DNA TGCGCCGTCGATCGGGGGGGGGCTCCCGAAGCTTTCTTT. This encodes CAVDRGGAPEAFF.